Shown below are 21 T cell receptor beta chains from a single sample sequenced in a study of blood T cell repertoires in COVID-19. The assay was immunoSEQ multiplex PCR, and TCRdb's table has in-frame clones only and misses some. The table shows 150,000 to 200,000 clones, with 80% occurring only once. The sample was peripheral blood. Source of these receptors: a man in his 60s with acute or convalescent COVID-19.

This clone is a singleton in its sample. This chain connects TRBV6-5 to TRBJ2-7; TRBD2 aligns across 12 bases. V dropped 6 bases and J dropped 0; count of bases not matched to a gene: 3. Germline CDR1 reads MNHEY; CDR2 reads SVGAGI. The CDR3 consists of 15 residues. CDR3 residues: CASRTSGGRSYEQYF. The DNA for the CDR3 is TGTGCCAGCAGGACTAGCGGGGGACGCTCCTACGAGCAGTACTTC.

The V and J genes are TRBV21-1 and TRBJ2-3; TRBD2 is taken as the D call from the table, unchecked against the DNA. TRBV21-1 is a pseudogene. This CDR3 is 16 amino acids long. CDR3 sequence reads: CASSRRTSGGTDTQYF. The CDR3 coding sequence is TGTGCCAGCAGCAGAAGGACTAGTGGGGGCACAGATACGCAGTATTTT.

The chain couples TRBV4-3 to TRBJ1-2; D is uncertain. The germline CDR1 and CDR2 sequences are LGHNA and YSLEER. This CDR3 is 14 amino acids long. V was pared by 3 bases and J by 6 bases, with 14 bases between. The CDR3 is CASSHGEEIDGYTF. In DNA, the CDR3 is TGCGCCAGCAGCCACGGAGAGGAGATCGATGGCTACACCTTC.

The chain carries TRBV12-5 and TRBJ2-5; 10 bases match TRBD2. The CDR3 extends over 13 amino acids. Germline loops: CDR1 LGHNT, CDR2 FRNRAP. V lost 5 bases and J lost 4; bases outside the gene matches: 1. The CDR3 sequence is CASGLAGVETQYF. The CDR3 region has the DNA TGTGCTAGTGGTCTAGCGGGAGTAGAGACCCAGTACTTC.

The chain is built from TRBV5-3 and TRBJ1-2; 8 bases match TRBD1. Being an ORF, TRBV5-3 has a function that is uncertain. Germline trimming cut 4 bases from V and 5 bases from J; bases unmatched to any gene: 13. The CDR3 spans 16 residues. The CDR3, as DNA: TGTGCCAGAAGCGCCGGACAGGGAGGCGTAGGGTATGGCTACACCTTC. Its translation is CARSAGQGGVGYGYTF.

This clone was recorded a few times. V is TRBV5-1 and J is TRBJ1-5, with a weak D call TRBD1 (5 bases). With 0 bases removed from V and 7 bases from J, the gap between germline ends came to 11 bases. The CDR3 contains 14 residues. Per the germline V gene, CDR1 is SGHRS and CDR2 is YFSETQ. Written as DNA, the CDR3 is TGCGCCAGCAGCTTGGTCCAGGGCCAGCAGCCCCAGCATTTT. Its protein is CASSLVQGQQPQHF.

The chain employs TRBV5-8 and TRBJ1-2; TRBD1 matches at 10 bases. V lost 4 bases to trimming and J lost 8 bases; unmatched junction nucleotides: 23. The length of the CDR3 is 19 residues. Germline values: CDR1 SGHTS, CDR2 YDEGEE. The CDR3 sequence: CASSGDPKTGGFGLSGYTF. In DNA, the CDR3 is TGTGCCAGCAGCGGGGACCCAAAGACAGGGGGCTTCGGGCTGTCGGGCTACACCTTC.

The chain recombines TRBV6-5 with TRBJ2-3; D might be TRBD2 (5 bases). V lost 2 bases and J lost 2, with 8 bases in between. In germline, CDR1 is MNHEY, CDR2 SVGAGI. This CDR3 contains 14 residues. The CDR3: CASSYGGPTDTQYF. DNA for the CDR3: TGTGCCAGCAGTTACGGAGGCCCCACAGATACGCAGTATTTT.

Worth noting for this clone: Other DNA sequences in this sample translate to the same CDR3. The V and J genes are TRBV11-2 and TRBJ2-7, with D perhaps matching TRBD1 (5 bases). CDR1 and CDR2 from the germline V gene are SGHAT and FQNNGV. V lost 4 bases to trimming and J lost 4 bases, with 11 bases between them. This CDR3 comprises 13 residues. CDR3 residues: CASSSSTAYEQYF. The CDR3 DNA sequence: TGTGCCAGCAGCTCCTCGACAGCGTACGAGCAGTACTTC.

This clone was observed a few times. The chain couples TRBV28 to TRBJ1-6; TRBD1 aligns across 9 bases. There are 17 residues in the CDR3. CDR1 is MDHEN, CDR2 SYDVKM, per germline. The V and J ends lost 2 bases and 6 bases, in that order; junction bases with no gene match: 8. CDR3 nucleotides: TGTGCCAGCAGTTTACTCGGCGGGACAGGGCTTAATTCACCCCTCCACTTT. Protein: CASSLLGGTGLNSPLHF. Supplemented by reference TRBV28 and TRBJ1-6, the full variable domain reads DVKVTQSSRYLVKRTGEKVFLECVQDMDHENMFWYRQDPGLGLRLIYFSYDVKMKEKGDIPEGYSVSREKKERFSLILESASTNQTSMYLCASSLLGGTGLNSPLHFGNGTRLTVT.

CDR3 sequence (DNA): TGTGCCAGCAGCCAAGGGCAGGGCGGGGAGCTGTTTTTT. It yields the protein CASSQGQGGELFF. The chain combines TRBV4-2 with TRBJ2-2; possible D gene TRBD1, 5 bases. The CDR3 contains 13 residues. Germline loops: CDR1 LGHNA, CDR2 YNFKEQ. The germline V and J ends were trimmed by 1 base and 7 bases, with 7 bases remaining between them.

The chain couples TRBV7-8 to TRBJ2-3, with D perhaps TRBD1 (6 bases). The V and J ends lost 5 bases and 7 bases respectively, with 13 bases between them. CDR3 size: 13 residues. Germline V gene lookup returns CDR1 SGHVS and CDR2 FQNEAQ. CDR3 sequence reads: CASSNRDIYTQYF. CDR3 DNA: TGTGCCAGCAGCAATAGGGACATCTATACGCAGTATTTT.

Turning to this clone: The same CDR3 is also encoded by other DNA sequences in this sample. The chain links TRBV5-6 to TRBJ1-2; D remains ambiguous. V dropped 4 bases and J dropped 7 bases, with 8 bases sitting between them. The length of the CDR3 is 11 residues. Germline loops: CDR1 SGHDT, CDR2 YYEEEE. CDR3 nucleotides: TGTGCCAGCAGCCCGGGGATTGGCTACACCTTC. This sequence encodes CASSPGIGYTF. The full variable domain, completed using reference TRBV5-6 and TRBJ1-2, is DAGVTQSPTHLIKTRGQQVTLRCSPKSGHDTVSWYQQALGQGPQFIFQYYEEEERQRGNFPDRFSGHQFPNYSSELNVNALLLGDSALYLCASSPGIGYTFGSGTRLTVV.

The genes are TRBV27 and TRBJ2-1; a weak D match, TRBD2 (5 bases). CDR1 and CDR2 from the germline V gene are MNHEY and SMNVEV (reference sequence). The CDR3 runs to 13 residues. The V gene lost 3 bases and the J gene lost 6 bases, with 9 bases spanning the gap. The CDR3 nucleotides read TGTGCCAGCAGTTTCCTCCGGGGCAATGAGCAGTTCTTC. This translates into CASSFLRGNEQFF.

The rearrangement links TRBV6-1 to TRBJ2-7; D ambiguous. CDR1 and CDR2 (germline): MNHNS, SASEGT. V lost 0 bases and J lost 3, with 9 bases in between. CDR3 size: 14 residues. The CDR3 DNA is TGTGCCAGCAGTGAAGCCAACGGTGGCTACGAGCAGTACTTC. Translated: CASSEANGGYEQYF.

The V gene is TRBV25-1, the J gene TRBJ2-2; 11 nucleotides agree with TRBD1. Germline V gene sequence: CDR1 MGHDK, CDR2 SYGVNS. The CDR3 covers 17 residues. The V gene end was trimmed by 3 bases and the J gene end by 2 bases; junction bases not matched to a gene: 5. DNA of the CDR3: TGTGCCAGCAGTGATCTAGGGACAGGGGGTAACACCGGGGAGCTGTTTTTT. Its translation is CASSDLGTGGNTGELFF. The full variable domain, rest sourced from reference TRBV25-1 and TRBJ2-2, is EADIYQTPRYLVIGTGKKITLECSQTMGHDKMYWYQQDPGMELHLIHYSYGVNSTEKGDLSSESTVSRIRTEHFPLTLESARPSHTSQYLCASSDLGTGGNTGELFFGEGSRLTVL.

The chain carries TRBV7-6 and TRBJ2-1; TRBD2 matches 8 bases. V trimming: 4 bases; J trimming: 1 base; junction bases outside the gene matches: 6. The CDR3 extends over 16 amino acids. CDR1 is SGHVS, CDR2 FNYEAQ, per germline. The CDR3, as DNA: TGTGCCAGCAGCTCTTTAGCGGGACCATCCTACAATGAGCAGTTCTTC. It specifies CASSSLAGPSYNEQFF.

The chain couples TRBV4-1 to TRBJ1-3, with TRBD1 identical over 7 bases. The CDR3 length is 17 residues. The V segment lost 5 bases and the J segment 0 bases; nucleotides outside the gene matches: 10. Germline V gives CDR1 MGHRA, CDR2 YSYEKL. For the CDR3, the DNA is TGCGCCAGCAGCGCACGGACAGGTCTCGGCTCTGGAAACACCATATATTTT. Translation gives CASSARTGLGSGNTIYF.

The chain links TRBV4-2 to TRBJ2-1; 8 bases agree with TRBD1. The germline V gene encodes CDR1 LGHNA and CDR2 YNFKEQ. The CDR3 is made up of 16 amino acids. The ends lost 3 bases at V and 3 bases at J; junction bases unmatched: 7. The CDR3 protein is CASSHRGDRGYNEQFF. CDR3 in DNA: TGTGCCAGCAGCCATCGCGGCGACAGGGGCTACAATGAGCAGTTCTTC.

The chain joins TRBV7-8 to TRBJ1-5; D gene ambiguous. Trimming took off 2 bases at V and 6 bases at J, with 11 bases between the two ends. This CDR3 spans 14 amino acids. In germline, CDR1 is SGHVS, CDR2 FQNEAQ. The CDR3 DNA reads as TGTGCCAGCAGCTTAACGGAGTCAAGTCAGCCCCAGCATTTT. This gives the protein CASSLTESSQPQHF.

This clone has more than one count but fewer than ten. The chain has TRBV30 and TRBJ1-4; 12 bases are a match to TRBD1. The germline V gene encodes CDR1 GTSNPN and CDR2 SVGIG (reference sequence). The CDR3 contains 16 residues. J was trimmed by 8 bases and V by 2 bases; bases with no gene match: 9. Here the CDR3 reads CAWSPSGTGGGEKLFF. The CDR3 coding sequence is TGTGCCTGGAGTCCCTCCGGGACAGGGGGCGGCGAAAAACTGTTTTTT.